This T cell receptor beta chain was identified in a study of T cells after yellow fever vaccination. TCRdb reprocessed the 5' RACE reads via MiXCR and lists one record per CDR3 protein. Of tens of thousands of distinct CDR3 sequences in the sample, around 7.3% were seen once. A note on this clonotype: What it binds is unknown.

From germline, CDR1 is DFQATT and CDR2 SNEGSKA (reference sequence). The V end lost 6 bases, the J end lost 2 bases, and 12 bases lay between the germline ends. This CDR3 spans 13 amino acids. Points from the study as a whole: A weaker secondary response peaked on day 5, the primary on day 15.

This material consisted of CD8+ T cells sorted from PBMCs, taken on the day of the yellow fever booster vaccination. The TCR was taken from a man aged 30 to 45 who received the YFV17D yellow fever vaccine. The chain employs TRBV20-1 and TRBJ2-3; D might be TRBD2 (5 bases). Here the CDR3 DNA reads TGCAGTGCCACGGGGTCTGACACAGATACGCAGTATTTT. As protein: CSATGSDTDTQYF.